These 27 T cell receptor beta chains were all obtained from the same sample, sequenced in a study of cytomegalovirus exposure and HLA in healthy donors. 13 Jbeta primers and 60 Vbeta primers were used for the PCR. The protocol was immunoSEQ multiplex PCR, while the TCRdb copy is restricted to in-frame clones and leaves out a portion. This sample has roughly 180,000 clones, with 75% to 80% found just once. Input material: PBMCs. The source of these receptors is a man aged 50-59 years in good health and CMV-seropositive.

The rearrangement joins TRBV7-2 to TRBJ2-5; no reliable D call. Germline CDR1 is SGHTA and CDR2 is FQGNSA. This CDR3 spans 12 amino acids. Trimming pared 3 bases from V and 2 bases from J, leaving 4 bases between. This chain's CDR3 is CASSLTQETQYF. The CDR3 bases are TGTGCCAGCAGCTTGACTCAAGAGACCCAGTACTTC.

This rearrangement joins TRBV18 to TRBJ1-1; D unclear. The germline V and J ends were trimmed by 0 bases and 5 bases, with 13 bases remaining between them. This CDR3 region has 15 residues. Germline V lookup: CDR1 KGHSH, CDR2 LQKENI. The CDR3 DNA reads as TGTGCCAGCTCACCACCTAGCCGGGAGGAGACTGAAGCTTTCTTT. As protein: CASSPPSREETEAFF.

The chain employs TRBV2 and TRBJ1-6, with D unresolved. The CDR3 loop spans 15 amino acids. CDR1 and CDR2 (germline): SNHLY, FYNNEI. V lost 7 bases and J 0 bases, leaving 10 bases between the germline ends. The chain's CDR3 is CASTRTSSYNSPLHF. The CDR3 bases are TGTGCCAGCACGAGAACGAGCTCCTATAATTCACCCCTCCACTTT.

The gene calls are TRBV9 and TRBJ2-1; the D gene is possibly TRBD2 (7 bases). Trimming took 0 bases from V and 3 from J, leaving 13 bases between them. CDR3 length: 16 residues. Per germline, CDR1 SGDLS and CDR2 YYNGEE. CDR3: CASSVGGGGSYNEQFF. The DNA of the CDR3 is TGTGCCAGCAGCGTAGGCGGGGGCGGTAGCTACAATGAGCAGTTCTTC.

The CDR3 is CATINSPYGYTF. CDR3 nucleotides: TGTGCCACTATCAACTCCCCGTATGGCTACACCTTC. The rearrangement joins TRBV28 to TRBJ1-2; D remains unclear. V was trimmed by 10 bases and J by 5 bases, leaving 14 bases between them. The CDR3 has 12 amino acids. The V gene's germline CDR1 is MDHEN and CDR2 SYDVKM.

The J gene is TRBJ2-1, the V gene TRBV12-5, with a possible D match to TRBD2 (6 bases). This CDR3 is 13 amino acids long. V dropped 8 bases and J dropped 6 bases, with 14 bases sitting between them. Germline assignment: CDR1 LGHNT and CDR2 FRNRAP. DNA for the CDR3: TGTGCTAGTTCTTGGGGAGGCGGCAATGAGCAGTTCTTC. Its protein product is CASSWGGGNEQFF. Using reference TRBV12-5 and TRBJ2-1 for the parts outside the CDR3, the full variable domain is DARVTQTPRHKVTEMGQEVTMRCQPILGHNTVFWYRQTMMQGLELLAYFRNRAPLDDSGMPKDRFSAEMPDATLATLKIQPSEPRDSAVYFCASSWGGGNEQFFGPGTRLTVL.

The chain combines TRBV7-6 with TRBJ2-1; TRBD1 is a possible D gene (7 bases). V was trimmed by 2 bases and J by 3 bases, leaving 14 bases between them. Germline assignment: CDR1 SGHVS and CDR2 FNYEAQ. The CDR3 runs 16 residues. CDR3 protein: CASSLRGTAGYNEQFF. CDR3 bases: TGTGCCAGCAGCTTACGGGGGACAGCGGGCTACAATGAGCAGTTCTTC.

The CDR3 spells CASSQGDRASYEQYF. In nucleotides, the CDR3 is TGCGCCAGCAGCCAAGGGGACAGGGCCTCCTACGAGCAGTACTTC. The V gene is TRBV4-3, the J gene TRBJ2-7; 9 bases align to TRBD1. Per the germline V gene, CDR1 is LGHNA and CDR2 is YSLEER. The CDR3 has 15 amino acids. J was trimmed by 0 bases and V by 1 base; bases with no gene match: 1.

The chain links TRBV5-1 to TRBJ1-1; 7 nucleotides align to TRBD1. The V segment lost 4 bases and the J segment 1 base; nucleotides outside the gene matches: 13. CDR3 length equals 17 residues. Germline V gives CDR1 SGHRS, CDR2 YFSETQ. CDR3: CASSIAPHRGGNTEAFF. The CDR3, as DNA: TGCGCCAGCAGCATAGCACCCCACAGGGGCGGGAACACTGAAGCTTTCTTT.

The rearrangement links TRBV6-5 to TRBJ1-5, with D possibly being TRBD1 (6 bases). V lost 11 bases and J lost 0, with 11 bases in between. The germline V gene has CDR1 MNHEY and CDR2 SVGAGI. This CDR3 has 13 residues. For the CDR3, the DNA is TGTGCCGGGGGGGCAGTTAGCAATCAGCCCCAGCATTTT. Amino acid sequence: CAGGAVSNQPQHF.

This chain uses TRBV28 with TRBJ1-2; 8 bases are a match to TRBD1. Trimming took 9 bases from V and 0 from J; bases not matched to a gene: 6. The germline V gene encodes CDR1 MDHEN and CDR2 SYDVKM. The CDR3 extends over 14 amino acids. This CDR3 is CASQGAPPNYGYTF. The CDR3 DNA sequence: TGTGCCAGTCAGGGGGCCCCTCCTAACTATGGCTACACCTTC.

V usage is TRBV15 and J usage is TRBJ2-2; the match to TRBD1 covers 8 bases. The CDR3 sequence is 15 residues long. Germline CDR1 LNHNV, CDR2 YYDKDF (reference sequence). Germline trimming cut 5 bases from V and 6 bases from J; bases unmatched to any gene: 8. CDR3 sequence (DNA): TGTGCCACCAGCCGACAGGACAGGGTGGCCGGGGAGCTGTTTTTT. Translation gives CATSRQDRVAGELFF. Complete variable domain (other parts from reference TRBV15 and TRBJ2-2): DAMVIQNPRYQVTQFGKPVTLSCSQTLNHNVMYWYQQKSSQAPKLLFHYYDKDFNNEADTPDNFQSRRPNTSFCFLDIRSPGLGDTAMYLCATSRQDRVAGELFFGEGSRLTVL.

V gene TRBV23-1 combines with J gene TRBJ1-5; D is possibly TRBD1 (5 bases). TRBV23-1 is an open reading frame whose function is uncertain. Trimming took 2 bases from V and 0 from J, leaving 14 bases between them. The CDR3 is 17 residues long. In nucleotides, the CDR3 is TGCGCCAGCAGTCAACTGGCGGGGGTCGATAGCAATCAGCCCCAGCATTTT. It is translated as CASSQLAGVDSNQPQHF.

This chain links TRBV2 with TRBJ1-2, with 8 bases that match TRBD1. From germline, CDR1 is SNHLY and CDR2 FYNNEI. V dropped 5 bases and J dropped 0; count of bases not matched to a gene: 5. The CDR3 is made up of 15 amino acids. This CDR3 reads CASSNSDRANYGYTF. CDR3 bases: TGTGCCAGCAGTAACTCGGACAGGGCTAACTATGGCTACACCTTC.

The genes are TRBV30 and TRBJ1-5; 8 nucleotides agree with TRBD1. Per the germline V gene, CDR1 is GTSNPN and CDR2 is SVGIG (reference sequence). The trim removed 2 bases at V and 7 bases at J, leaving 4 bases unmatched. CDR3 length: 13 residues. CDR3 sequence reads: CAWSSAGGQPQHF. The DNA for the CDR3 is TGTGCCTGGAGTTCGGCAGGGGGCCAGCCCCAGCATTTT.

The chain is built from TRBV7-2 and TRBJ1-5; TRBD1 aligns across 10 bases. The V gene end was trimmed by 6 bases and the J gene end by 4 bases; junction bases not matched to a gene: 6. The CDR3 length is 15 residues. The germline gives CDR1 SGHTA, CDR2 FQGNSA. Here the CDR3 reads CASRKDRGLNQPQHF. CDR3 sequence (DNA): TGTGCCAGCAGGAAAGACAGGGGGCTTAATCAGCCCCAGCATTTT.

The chain recombines TRBV9 with TRBJ2-6; D is perhaps TRBD2 (6 bases). CDR1 SGDLS and CDR2 YYNGEE come from the germline V gene. The ends were cut back, 4 bases at V and 1 base at J, with 15 bases in the middle. The CDR3 covers 17 residues. This CDR3 reads CASSLAGGGSGANVLTF. CDR3 in DNA: TGTGCCAGCAGCTTAGCCGGGGGAGGATCTGGGGCCAACGTCCTGACTTTC. Using reference TRBV9 and TRBJ2-6 for the parts outside the CDR3, the full variable domain is DSGVTQTPKHLITATGQRVTLRCSPRSGDLSVYWYQQSLDQGLQFLIQYYNGEERAKGNILERFSAQQFPDLHSELNLSSLELGDSALYFCASSLAGGGSGANVLTFGAGSRLTVL.

The V gene is TRBV28, the J gene TRBJ2-2; 8 nucleotides line up with TRBD1. This CDR3 spans 15 amino acids. V gave up 5 bases and J gave up 6 bases; unmatched junction bases: 8. Germline V lookup: CDR1 MDHEN, CDR2 SYDVKM. The CDR3 coding sequence is TGTGCCAGCAGTACCTACGGACAGGGCGCCGGGGAGCTGTTTTTT. This encodes CASSTYGQGAGELFF.

As concerns this clone: One junction end does not reproduce the germline sequence, and a read error may be involved. The V gene is TRBV6-4, the J gene TRBJ2-5, with D maybe TRBD2 (6 bases). CDR3 length: 13 residues. Germline CDR1 and CDR2: MRHNA and SNTAGT. CDR3 sequence: CHPRGGFQETQYF. CDR3 sequence (DNA): TGCCATCCCCGTGGGGGGTTCCAAGAGACCCAGTACTTC.

V gene TRBV7-9 combines with J gene TRBJ1-5, with unresolved D. Germline V CDR1 and CDR2: SEHNR, FQNEAQ (reference sequence). The CDR3 is 16 residues long. With 5 bases removed from V and 2 bases from J, the gap between germline ends came to 16 bases. The CDR3 coding sequence is TGTGCCAGCAGCCCAGAGAGCTATCGGGGCAATCAGCCCCAGCATTTT. It is translated as CASSPESYRGNQPQHF.

The genes are TRBV5-1 and TRBJ2-5; 10 nucleotides line up with TRBD1. Germline V CDR1 and CDR2: SGHRS, YFSETQ. The CDR3 spans 13 residues. With 4 bases clipped from V and 5 bases from J, the junction kept 2 bases outside the gene matches. CDR3 region: CASSVDRGETQYF. DNA of the CDR3: TGCGCCAGCAGCGTGGACAGGGGGGAGACCCAGTACTTC. Drawing the rest from reference TRBV5-1 and TRBJ2-5, the complete variable domain is KAGVTQTPRYLIKTRGQQVTLSCSPISGHRSVSWYQQTPGQGLQFLFEYFSETQRNKGNFPGRFSGRQFSNSRSEMNVSTLELGDSALYLCASSVDRGETQYFGPGTRLLVL.

This clone occurred once. V is TRBV27 and J is TRBJ1-2; a weak D match, TRBD1 (6 bases). The V end lost 3 bases, the J end lost 2 bases, and 13 bases lay between the germline ends. This CDR3 has 15 residues. Germline V gene sequence: CDR1 MNHEY, CDR2 SMNVEV (reference sequence). CDR3 in DNA: TGTGCCAGCAGTTTGGGCGGGGGCGCAAACTATGGCTACACCTTC. This translates into CASSLGGGANYGYTF.

The genes are TRBV25-1 and TRBJ1-5; D uncertain. Trimming took off 2 bases at V and 2 bases at J, with 4 bases between the two ends. The CDR3 has 13 amino acids. Germline-derived CDR1 and CDR2 are MGHDK and SYGVNS. CDR3 sequence (DNA): TGTGCCAGCAGTGAAGGAGGCAATCAGCCCCAGCATTTT. Its protein product is CASSEGGNQPQHF.

The chain has TRBV27 and TRBJ2-3; 12 positions agree with TRBD2. With V trimmed by 6 bases and J by 2 bases, 6 bases remained unmatched. From germline, CDR1 is MNHEY and CDR2 SMNVEV (reference sequence). The CDR3 extends over 16 amino acids. For the CDR3, the DNA is TGTGCCAGCAGGCGACTAGCGGGGGCCTCCACAGATACGCAGTATTTT. It yields the protein CASRRLAGASTDTQYF.

J is TRBJ2-2 and V is TRBV13; TRBD1 aligns across 8 bases. The CDR3 is 15 residues long. The germline CDR1 and CDR2 sequences are PRHDT and FYEKMQ (reference sequence). Germline trimming cut 5 bases from V and 4 bases from J; bases unmatched to any gene: 6. CDR3 amino acids: CASSPGQAGTGELFF. CDR3 in DNA: TGTGCCAGCAGCCCGGGACAGGCAGGCACCGGGGAGCTGTTTTTT.

For the CDR3, the DNA is TGTGCCAGCAGTGAGGCCGGGACAGGGGTTTCACCCCTCCACTTT. Translated, it gives CASSEAGTGVSPLHF. V gene TRBV27 combines with J gene TRBJ1-6; 10 positions match TRBD1. The CDR3 spans 15 residues. Germline V gene lookup returns CDR1 MNHEY and CDR2 SMNVEV (reference sequence). J gave up 9 bases and V 5 bases, and 7 bases lay outside the gene matches.

The rearrangement uses TRBV2 and TRBJ2-2; 13 positions match TRBD2. CDR1 SNHLY and CDR2 FYNNEI come from the germline V gene. J lost 7 bases, V lost 3 bases, and 8 bases had no gene match. This CDR3 spans 17 amino acids. The CDR3 DNA reads TGTGCCAGCAGTGAGGGCACTAGCGGGGGGGCTCGCGGGGAGCTGTTTTTT. Its protein is CASSEGTSGGARGELFF. Using reference TRBV2 and TRBJ2-2 for the parts outside the CDR3, the full variable domain is EPEVTQTPSHQVTQMGQEVILRCVPISNHLYFYWYRQILGQKVEFLVSFYNNEISEKSEIFDDQFSVERPDGSNFTLKIRSTKLEDSAMYFCASSEGTSGGARGELFFGEGSRLTVL.